The rows below give T cell receptor beta chains drawn from one sample of a study of tumour-infiltrating T cells in Burkitt lymphoma. Profiling relied on immunoSEQ multiplex PCR, and the TCRdb table lists in-frame clones only, not all of them. The sample includes some 1,400 clones, over 8.5% of them seen just once. Sample: tumor tissue. These receptor sequences come from a human donor with Burkitt lymphoma. The CDR3 runs from the conserved cysteine through the conserved F or W. A D gene is named only where the DNA matches it firmly. The size field is filled for only some rows; it gives once, few, many or a size class.

clone size: few
V gene: TRBV7-6
D gene: -
J gene: TRBJ1-3
CDR3 DNA: TGTGCCAGCAGCTCCCACGCTGGAAACACCATATATTTT
CDR3 protein: CASSSHAGNTIYF

clone size: few
V gene: TRBV2
D gene: -
J gene: TRBJ2-7
CDR3 DNA: TGTGCCAGTGGGGGGGGGCCGGGGCGCGGGGACGAGCAGTACTTC
CDR3 protein: CASGGGPGRGDEQYF

clone size: few
V gene: TRBV7-9
D gene: -
J gene: TRBJ2-2
CDR3 DNA: TGTGCCAGCAGCTTAGATGGGGTCTGGGCCGGGGAGCTGTTTTTT
CDR3 protein: CASSLDGVWAGELFF

clone size: few
V gene: TRBV19
D gene: -
J gene: TRBJ2-7
CDR3 DNA: TGTGCCAATAGTATAGCCCTCGAATACGAGCAGTACTTC
CDR3 protein: CANSIALEYEQYF

clone size: -
V gene: TRBV19
D gene: TRBD1
J gene: TRBJ1-4
CDR3 DNA: TGTGCCAGTAGTCCACGACAGGGTAATGAAAAACTGTTTTTT
CDR3 protein: CASSPRQGNEKLFF

clone size: -
V gene: TRBV10-3
D gene: -
J gene: TRBJ1-5
CDR3 DNA: TGTGCCATCGGTAAAGGGGAGGGAAATCAGCCCCAGCATTTT
CDR3 protein: CAIGKGEGNQPQHF

clone size: -
V gene: TRBV19
D gene: TRBD1
J gene: TRBJ2-7
CDR3 DNA: TGTGCCAGTCGTCCGGGACAGGGGCCCTACGAGCAGTACTTC
CDR3 protein: CASRPGQGPYEQYF

clone size: few
V gene: TRBV7-9
D gene: -
J gene: TRBJ1-4
CDR3 DNA: TGTGCCAGCAGCTCGGACACCGGGGGAGAAAAACTGTTTTTT
CDR3 protein: CASSSDTGGEKLFF

clone size: -
V gene: TRBV4-2
D gene: TRBD1
J gene: TRBJ1-1
CDR3 DNA: TGTGCCAGCAGCCACGTTAACAGGGGGCGAAAAGCTTTCTTT
CDR3 protein: CASSHVNRGRKAFF

clone size: -
V gene: TRBV6-5
D gene: -
J gene: TRBJ1-1
CDR3 DNA: TGTGCCAGCAGCCAACAGGGTAGTACTGAAGCTTTCTTT
CDR3 protein: CASSQQGSTEAFF

clone size: few
V gene: TRBV6-5
D gene: -
J gene: TRBJ2-7
CDR3 DNA: TGTGCCAGCAGTTACTCGATACAGGGAGTCTACGAGCAGTACTTC
CDR3 protein: CASSYSIQGVYEQYF

clone size: few
V gene: TRBV7-6
D gene: TRBD1
J gene: TRBJ1-1
CDR3 DNA: TGTGCCAGCAGCTTAGACCAGGGGGGGTACCGGGACACTGAAGCTTTCTTT
CDR3 protein: CASSLDQGGYRDTEAFF

clone size: -
V gene: TRBV5-4
D gene: -
J gene: TRBJ2-1
CDR3 DNA: TGTGCCAGCAGCCCCCCCGACAATGAGCAGTTCTTC
CDR3 protein: CASSPPDNEQFF

clone size: -
V gene: TRBV12-2
D gene: -
J gene: TRBJ2-3
CDR3 DNA: TGTGCAAGTCGCCGGGGTCCCCCGTTCGGATATAAGTCAGATACGCAGTATTTT
CDR3 protein: CASRRGPPFGYKSDTQYF

clone size: -
V gene: TRBV5-1
D gene: TRBD2
J gene: TRBJ2-2
CDR3 DNA: TGCGCCAGCAGCGCGGGGGGGAGGGGGCATTCCCACACCGGGGAGCTGTTTTTT
CDR3 protein: CASSAGGRGHSHTGELFF

clone size: few
V gene: TRBV4-1
D gene: -
J gene: TRBJ1-1
CDR3 DNA: TGCGCCAGCAGCCGCAGGGGAGGCGGGAACACTGAAGCTTTCTTT
CDR3 protein: CASSRRGGGNTEAFF

clone size: -
V gene: TRBV4-2
D gene: TRBD2
J gene: TRBJ2-3
CDR3 DNA: TGTGCCAGCAGCCCCATACTAGCGGCCAGCACAGATACGCAGTATTTT
CDR3 protein: CASSPILAASTDTQYF

clone size: few
V gene: TRBV7-9
D gene: TRBD2
J gene: TRBJ2-5
CDR3 DNA: TGTGCCAGCAGCGCCGACAGCGGGGGCCCCAAGGGAGAGACCCAGTACTTC
CDR3 protein: CASSADSGGPKGETQYF